This TCR beta chain emerged from a study of regulatory T cells in long-lasting Graves disease (TCRdb year 2021). About the full investigation: Newly diagnosed Graves' disease patients had taken antithyroid drugs for less than 3 months. Peripheral blood TCR sequencing and RNA sequencing compared persistent Graves' disease patients with newly diagnosed Graves' disease patients. A total of around 33 samples underwent TCR sequencing, from 13 patients with persistent Graves' disease and 20 or so patients with newly diagnosed Graves' disease. The study was conducted in China and was registered as a clinical trial. Here is what the overall study found, with its caveats: Persistent Graves' disease patients showed lower TCR Shannon entropy and fewer highly expanded clones than newly diagnosed patients, suggesting clonal expansion. Patients with persistent disease shared more public clonotypes (about 2,500) than newly diagnosed patients did (966). Only the TCR beta chain was sequenced and analyzed. The authors noted that the small sample size was a limitation that may lower accuracy. Only peripheral blood was studied, because thyroid tissue, the primary lesion, was inaccessible.

Libraries were made using multiplex PCR. Data came from an Illumina HiSeq 4000. CDR3 regions were amplified by Arm-PCR with iRepertoire HTBI primers to construct TCR beta libraries. Gel purification was performed on PCR products prior to sequencing. The authors' analysis ran thus. Across samples, fewer than 70 TRBV and 13 to 15 TRBJ segments were identified and used for gene usage analysis of CDR3 amino acid clonotypes. COPE and FqMerger were used to merge filtered high-quality paired reads into contigs. BLAST was used to align contigs to IMGT TRBV, TRBD and TRBJ reference genes, and CDR3 was defined according to IMGT. Clonotypes above 0.1% frequency were classified as highly expanded clones. Shannon entropy served as the measure of repertoire diversity, while the Gini coefficient captured V-J evenness. Clonotypes shared by more than one individual were considered public. The public sequencing data were trimmed at Q25 with fastp and processed into clonotypes with MiXCR by TCRdb, which kept only in-frame beta chains. Each entry merges the rows of one CDR3 protein and shows their most common DNA and genes. TCRdb's processing, not the study's, gives the V and J calls here. The sample table holds around 450,000 distinct CDR3 sequences, of which 14% to 15% were seen once. The ten most abundant clones make up roughly 17% of the sample.

Explained via the paper, the time point label denotes: newly diagnosed GD, antithyroid drugs for less than 3 months. For both TCR sequencing and RNA sequencing, RNA was extracted from PBMCs in TRIzol. The diagnosis of Graves' disease was made according to American Thyroid Association guidelines. The patients came from an endocrinology department in Xi'an, China. From each patient, about 9.7 milliliters of peripheral blood was collected into an EDTA anticoagulant tube. Ficoll Paque Plus density gradient separation was used to isolate PBMCs, and no further T cell sorting was performed. An Agilent 2100 Bioanalyzer and agarose gel were used to assess RNA quality, and a NanoDrop 2000 was used to measure RNA concentration. This clonotype has ten or more counts. Its antigen is unknown. Base quality data are lacking; no much larger clone is found one base away. These sequences were also reported in another study, on T cells in Graves' hyperthyroidism and ophthalmopathy. That second report states: Stable Graves' hyperthyroidism was defined as the absence of progression to ophthalmopathy over 18 months of follow-up. Hyperthyroidism patients were aged 18 to 65 years and newly diagnosed, with disease duration of less than 2 months. Exclusion was applied to patients with uncontrolled infections, other autoimmune diseases, pregnancy or lactation. Diagnoses relied on clinical symptoms, serum thyroxine and TRAb, thyroid ultrasound and orbital computed tomography. For the first round of RT-PCR on the TCR CDR3, the HTBI primer set was used together with the Qiagen OneStep RT-PCR kit. Most expanded thyroid clonotypes (frequency above 0.001) were also found in blood, which suggests that blood repertoires may mirror thyroid immune responses. A model built on a 13 V-J signature distinguished ophthalmopathy from stable hyperthyroidism, reaching roughly 88% sensitivity and around 82% specificity in cross-validation and 80%/75% in testing. In validation, the model predicted progression to ophthalmopathy with roughly 70% sensitivity and 72% to 75% specificity, a median of about six months before onset. TCR V-J signatures able to tell the groups apart were searched for in a discovery cohort of 95 to 100 patients, of whom more than 40 had Graves' ophthalmopathy and 55 to 60 had stable Graves' hyperthyroidism. Whether ophthalmopathy could be predicted prospectively was tested in an independent validation cohort made up of about 18 hyperthyroidism patients plus 17 patients who later progressed to ophthalmopathy. The approximately 90 discovery patients were randomly split 7:3 into training and test sets. In six Graves' hyperthyroidism patients, the study also compared T-cell repertoires from thyroid tissue with T-cell repertoires from blood. After blood sampling, hyperthyroidism patients were treated with methimazole at a starting dose of 30 mg daily, and ophthalmopathy patients were treated with high-dose intravenous methylprednisolone. Libraries were constructed in a second round of multiplex PCR, after which size selection and purification were performed. Sequencing of the libraries was done on an Illumina HiSeq2000 using paired-end 100 bp reads. SOAPnuke was used to process the raw data, throwing out any read that contained adapters or uncalled bases, had a mean Phred below 15, or lacked an exact constant-primer or identifier match. High-quality paired reads were merged using COPE v1.2.5, and each unique nucleotide sequence was defined as a clonotype. MiTCR v1.1 was used to align clonotypes to the IMGT TRBV, TRBD and TRBJ reference segments. The analysis was restricted to V-J combinations with a frequency above 0.0001, which together covered roughly 99% of the repertoires. A TCS score was defined as the ratio of F50 (clonal expansion) to E x V (chaos), with BLOSUM62-based TCRdist applied between CDR3 peptides within each V-J. Welch's t-statistics and random forest reduced 514 V-J features to roughly 13, which were used in a naive Bayes classifier (R e1071). No statistical method was used to set the sample size in advance, and investigators knew the group allocation. TCR Vbeta CDR3 sequencing of 120 to 150 peripheral blood samples (around 45 ophthalmopathy, about 74 hyperthyroidism and some 17 progressor patients) is reported in the paper.

This TCR was recovered from a woman in her thirties with Graves disease. Donor details come from another sample of the same person, matched by shared clones. Source: peripheral blood mononuclear cells (PBMCs), taken at new diagnosis, from a patient treated with antithyroid drugs.

The CDR3 sequence is CASSSPRPRDTQYF. The nucleotide sequence reads as follows: TGTGCCAGCAGTTCCCCAAGGCCCAGAGATACGCAGTATTTT. The rearranged segments are TRBV6-5 and TRBJ2-3; too little of a D gene remains to name it. The CDR3 has 14 amino acids, counting the end cysteine and phenylalanine. Only CDR3 DNA remains: 42 bases, in frame from the first base. V is pared back by 4 bases and J by 5 bases, with 13 bases lying between the germline termini. Per the germline V gene, MNHEY is the CDR1 and SVGAGI is the CDR2.